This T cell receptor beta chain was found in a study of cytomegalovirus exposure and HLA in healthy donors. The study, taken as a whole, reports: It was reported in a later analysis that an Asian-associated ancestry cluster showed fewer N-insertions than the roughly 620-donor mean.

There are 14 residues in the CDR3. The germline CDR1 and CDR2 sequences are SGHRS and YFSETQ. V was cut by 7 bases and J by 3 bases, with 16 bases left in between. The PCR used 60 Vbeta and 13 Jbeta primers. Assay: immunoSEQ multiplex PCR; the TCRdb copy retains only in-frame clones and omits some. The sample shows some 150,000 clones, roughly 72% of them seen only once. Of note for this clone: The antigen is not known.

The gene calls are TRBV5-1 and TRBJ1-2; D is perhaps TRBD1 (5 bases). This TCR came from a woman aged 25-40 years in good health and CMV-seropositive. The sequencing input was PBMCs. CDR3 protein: CASQSGLNYYGYTF. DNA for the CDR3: TGCGCCAGCCAATCGGGACTAAACTACTATGGCTACACCTTC. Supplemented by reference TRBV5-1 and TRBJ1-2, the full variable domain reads KAGVTQTPRYLIKTRGQQVTLSCSPISGHRSVSWYQQTPGQGLQFLFEYFSETQRNKGNFPGRFSGRQFSNSRSEMNVSTLELGDSALYLCASQSGLNYYGYTFGSGTRLTVV.